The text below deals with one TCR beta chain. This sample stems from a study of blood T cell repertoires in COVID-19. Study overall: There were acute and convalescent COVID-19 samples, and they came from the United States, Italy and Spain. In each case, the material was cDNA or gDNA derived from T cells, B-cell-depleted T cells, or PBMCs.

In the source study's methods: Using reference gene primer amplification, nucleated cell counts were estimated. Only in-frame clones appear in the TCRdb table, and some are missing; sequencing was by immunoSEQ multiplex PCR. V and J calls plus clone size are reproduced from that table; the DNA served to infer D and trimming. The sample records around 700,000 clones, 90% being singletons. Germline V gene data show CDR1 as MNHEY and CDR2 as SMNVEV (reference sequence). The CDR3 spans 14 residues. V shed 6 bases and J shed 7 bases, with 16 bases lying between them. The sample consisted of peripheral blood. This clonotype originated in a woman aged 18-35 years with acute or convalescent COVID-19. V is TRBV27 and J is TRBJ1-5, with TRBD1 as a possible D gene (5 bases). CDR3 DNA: TGTGCCAGCAGCATCGACAGTATTCGACAGCCCCAGCATTTT. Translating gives CASSIDSIRQPQHF.